This T cell receptor beta chain is drawn from a study of T cell repertoires in cytomegalovirus infection. Study-level information: Indications came from public TCR beta signatures; they pointed to CMV infection and to a matching HLA type. General study results and limits: Individuals carrying CMV plus the relevant HLA were identified by cumulative frequency of public TCR beta families.

This clonotype occurred once. Its antigen is not known. MiXCR was run by TCRdb on the reads, yielding one entry per CDR3 protein. The sample yields 310,000 or so distinct CDR3 sequences, 25% seen once. The V end was cut by 11 bases, the J end by 7 bases, with 8 bases between. The CDR3 length is 9 residues. CDR1 and CDR2 from the germline V gene are MNHEY and SVGAGI. The V call is TRBV6-5, the J call TRBJ2-5; D possibly matches TRBD1 or TRBD2 (5 bases each). Sample: cultured PBMCs, taken from culture after CMV antigen stimulation. The receptor was isolated from a human donor in good health (CMV status not recorded). Some clones in this sample may be carry-over from other donors' samples. The CDR3 loop reads CAGTGTQYF. CDR3 sequence (DNA): TGTGCCGGGACGGGGACCCAGTACTTC.